Listed below are T cell receptor beta chains from one sample, sequenced in a study of read filtering for tumor transcriptome and immune sequencing. TCRdb independently ran MiXCR on the reads; one entry per CDR3 protein. This sample yields tens of thousands of distinct CDR3 sequences, of which roughly an eighth are seen a single time; roughly 35% belongs to the top ten. Sample: a population of CD138-negative cells sorted from bone marrow. These receptors came from a donor aged 40 or over with multiple myeloma. Both conserved end residues are part of each CDR3. A D gene is named only where the DNA matches it firmly. Size is stated as once, few or many counts, or a class when the clone is expanded.

D gene | J gene | clone size | V gene | CDR3 protein | CDR3 DNA
- | TRBJ2-1 | many | TRBV23-1 | CASSIGAGRGEQFF | TGCGCCAGCAGTATAGGGGCCGGGCGCGGGGAGCAGTTCTTC
- | TRBJ2-3 | many | TRBV28 | CASTPVGGLIDTDTQYF | TGTGCCAGCACCCCCGTGGGGGGATTAATAGACACAGATACGCAGTATTTT
- | TRBJ1-4 | many | TRBV20-1 | CSPRDITNEKLFF | TGCAGCCCCCGCGACATAACTAATGAAAAACTGTTTTTT
- | TRBJ1-5 | many | TRBV20-1 | CSAAVLNQPQHF | TGCAGTGCTGCGGTCCTCAATCAGCCCCAGCATTTT
- | TRBJ2-2 | many | TRBV28 | CASQFTGELFF | TGTGCCAGTCAGTTTACCGGGGAGCTGTTTTTT
TRBD2 | TRBJ2-1 | many | TRBV20-1 | CSVERSGTSNEQFF | TGCAGTGTGGAGCGTAGCGGGACTAGCAATGAGCAGTTCTTC
- | TRBJ2-3 | many | TRBV7-6 | CASSSKLTDTQYF | TGTGCCAGCAGCTCAAAACTCACAGATACGCAGTATTTT
TRBD1 | TRBJ2-5 | many | TRBV20-1 | CSARARDRGLEKTQYF | TGCAGTGCTAGAGCTAGGGACAGGGGGCTTGAGAAGACCCAGTACTTC
- | TRBJ2-4 | few | TRBV29-1 | CSVTQRAKNNQYF | TGCAGCGTGACACAGCGGGCCAAAAACAATCAGTACTTC
- | TRBJ2-1 | many | TRBV5-6 | CASSRGGTGYNEQFF | TGTGCCAGCAGCCGGGGAGGGACAGGATACAATGAGCAGTTCTTC
- | TRBJ1-5 | many | TRBV29-1 | CSVVVGVGNQPQHF | TGCAGCGTGGTGGTGGGAGTGGGGAATCAGCCCCAGCATTTT
- | TRBJ1-1 | many | TRBV3-1 | CASTSGTEAFF | TGTGCCAGCACCTCGGGCACTGAAGCTTTCTTT
- | TRBJ2-3 | many | TRBV11-2 | CASSIADTQYF | TGTGCCAGCAGCATAGCAGATACGCAGTATTTT